Presented here are 11 T cell receptor beta chains from one specimen sequenced in a study of CD8+ T cells in alopecia areata. The sequencing template was cDNA reverse transcribed from extracted RNA. Clones were sequenced by immunoSEQ multiplex PCR, and TCRdb holds only the in-frame ones, with some missing. There are roughly 110,000 clones in the sample, none observed a single time. The sequenced material came from lesional skin. These receptors were obtained from a C3H/HeJ mouse with alopecia areata. Strain haplotype at MHC: H2-k.

This clone has a count of ten or more. The germline and genes are mouse ones. The missing CDR3 end, 4 residues past where the read stops, is filled in from the germline J gene. This rearrangement joins TRBV13-2 to TRBJ1-4, with 10 nucleotides matching TRBD1. The CDR3 loop spans 15 amino acids. Germline V gene lookup returns CDR1 NNHNN and CDR2 SYGAGS (reference sequence). V lost 2 bases, J lost 2 bases, and 0 bases stayed unmatched. CDR3 sequence: CASGEGQGSNERLFF. CDR3 DNA, as far as it was read: TGTGCCAGCGGTGAGGGACAGGGGTCCAACGAA.

This clone was observed a few times. These gene names are mouse names. With the read ending 4 residues before the CDR3 end, the germline J gene is used to fill in that end. V is TRBV16 and J is TRBJ1-2, with 7 bases aligning to TRBD1. Germline lookup yields CDR1 SGHSA and CDR2 FRNQAP. This CDR3 region has 13 residues. Trimming took 4 bases from V and 3 from J; bases not matched to a gene: 2. CDR3 protein: CASSSGTDSDYTF. The CDR3 bases that were read are TGTGCAAGCAGCTCAGGGACAGACTCC.

This clone appeared a few times. The gene names given are mouse names. The sequenced fragment ends 4 residues before the CDR3 boundary, so the rest is inferred from the germline J gene. The gene calls are TRBV13-3 and TRBJ2-1; 7 bases fit TRBD1. The germline V gene has CDR1 NNHDY and CDR2 SYVADS. V lost 5 bases and J lost 2; bases outside the gene matches: 4. The CDR3 extends over 14 amino acids. CDR3 amino acids: CASSHDRDYAEQFF. The sequenced CDR3 bases are TGTGCCAGCAGCCACGACAGGGACTATGCT.

Many counts were recorded for this clone. The genes and germline here are from mouse. The read ends 4 residues before the CDR3 terminus; that terminus is restored from the germline J gene. The genes are TRBV13-3 and TRBJ2-2; 7 positions match TRBD2. The junction had 3 bases not matched to a gene; V was cut back by 3 bases and J by 1 base. This CDR3 has 15 residues. Germline V gives CDR1 NNHDY, CDR2 SYVADS. Partial CDR3 DNA: TGTGCCAGCAGTGGGACTGGAGAAAACACCGGG. Residues: CASSGTGENTG. The CDR3, in full, reads CASSGTGENTGQLYF.

This clone has more than one count but fewer than ten. Gene names are the mouse ones. The observed sequence ends 4 residues before the CDR3 terminus, with the missing tail filled in from the germline J gene. This rearrangement joins TRBV13-2 to TRBJ2-7, with D possibly matching TRBD2 (6 bases). V lost 10 bases and J lost 0, with 8 bases in between. The germline V gene has CDR1 NNHNN and CDR2 SYGAGS (reference sequence). This CDR3 is built from 11 residues. The CDR3 sequence is CAGGGSYEQYF. Incomplete CDR3 DNA: TGTGCCGGTGGGGGCTCCTAT.

Regarding this clone: The gene symbols are mouse symbols. Read sequence stops 4 residues before the CDR3 end, and the germline J gene provides the missing end. This chain uses TRBV29 with TRBJ1-4; 9 nucleotides match TRBD1. The CDR3 extends over 15 amino acids. J lost 2 bases, V lost 6 bases, and 4 bases had no gene match. Germline CDR1 reads MSHET; CDR2 reads SYDVDS. The covered CDR3 bases are TGTGCTAGCAGCCGAGGACAGGGGTCCAACGAA. Translated: CASSRGQGSNE. In full, the CDR3 is CASSRGQGSNERLFF.

Of note for this clone: Gene labels here are mouse ones. The observed sequence ends 4 residues before the CDR3 terminus, with the missing tail filled in from the germline J gene. The chain is built from TRBV13-3 and TRBJ2-7; TRBD2 is a possible D gene (6 bases). In germline, CDR1 is NNHDY, CDR2 SYVADS. Trimming cost V 0 bases and J 0 bases, with 10 bases left between them. The CDR3 is 15 amino acids. The covered CDR3 bases are TGTGCCAGCAGTGATGCTGGGGATAACTCCTAT. It encodes CASSDAGDNSY. The whole CDR3 sequence is CASSDAGDNSYEQYF.

This clone has more than one count but fewer than ten. At residue 12, the TCRdb amino acid sequence and the translated nucleotide sequence differ, so the protein here is the DNA translation. Gene names refer to mouse genes. With the read ending 3 residues before the CDR3 end, the germline J gene is used to fill in that end. The gene calls are TRBV19 and TRBJ1-3; no reliable D call. CDR1 is FNHDT and CDR2 is SITEND in the germline V gene (reference sequence). The CDR3 has 15 residues. The germline V and J ends were trimmed by 1 base and 3 bases, with 11 bases remaining between them. Incomplete CDR3 DNA: TGTGCCAGCAGTATATCCAGGACTTTTGGAAATACG. It codes for CASSISRTFGNT. The CDR3 in its entirety is CASSISRTFGNTLYF.

This clone appeared many times. Gene names and germline match the mouse. Read data end 4 residues before the CDR3 end; the end is taken from the germline J gene. The chain links TRBV19 to TRBJ2-1; D is undetermined. With 5 bases removed from V and 0 bases from J, the gap between germline ends came to 12 bases. The V gene's germline CDR1 is FNHDT and CDR2 SITEND (reference sequence). The CDR3 spans 15 residues. The covered CDR3 bases are TGTGCCAGCAGACCCGACTCCTTTAACTATGCT. This encodes CASRPDSFNYA. The CDR3 reads in full as CASRPDSFNYAEQFF.

Details on this clone: Mouse names are used for the genes. The read comes to an end 4 residues before the CDR3 does, leaving the germline J gene to fill in the end. The chain links TRBV13-1 to TRBJ1-2; the D gene is possibly TRBD1 (5 bases). The CDR3 is 13 residues long. The V end lost 3 bases, the J end lost 2 bases, and 8 bases lay between the germline ends. Germline V gene data show CDR1 as NSHNY and CDR2 as SYGAGN. The covered CDR3 bases are TGTGCCAGCAGTGTTGACAGCAACTCC. Residues: CASSVDSNS. From start to end, the CDR3 is CASSVDSNSDYTF.

Points on this clone: A mismatch at residue 12 separates the TCRdb protein from the translated DNA, so the protein presented here was translated from the DNA. Gene labels here are mouse ones. The CDR3 end is not reached by the read, which stops 3 residues before it; the germline J gene fills it in. The chain has TRBV1 and TRBJ1-6; weak D call: TRBD1 (6 bases). TRBJ1-6 is annotated as an ORF whose role is uncertain. The CDR3 runs 15 residues. V lost 4 bases and J 5 bases, leaving 12 bases between the germline ends. CDR1 and CDR2 (germline): NSQYPW, LRSPGD (reference sequence). The CDR3 is CTCSGGHPHNSPLYF. The DNA read from the CDR3 is TGCACCTGCAGTGGGGGACACCCTCATAATTCGCCC.